This paragraph reports one TCR beta chain. The antigen remains undetermined. CD45RO-negative cells were positively selected for CCR7, leaving out terminally differentiated effector memory CD45RA+ cells. This sample is drawn from a study of shared clonotypes between healthy human individuals. General study results and limits: Naive subsets generally had larger estimated richness than memory subsets. The researchers took only blood, and tissue repertoires probably look different.

The V gene end was trimmed by 4 bases and the J gene end by 2 bases; junction bases not matched to a gene: 5. Germline V gene data show CDR1 as SEHNR and CDR2 as FQNEAQ (reference sequence). The CDR3 runs 16 residues. Deep was the level used in running the assay. As originally analysed: In the immunoSEQ data, sequences were junction-only and lacked quality scores, so filtering differed. The assay was immunoSEQ multiplex PCR, and TCRdb's table has in-frame clones only and misses some. The V and J calls and clone size were taken over from that table, and D and trimming were inferred from the DNA. The sample has about 820,000 clones; 80% to 95% are singletons.

The clonotype comes from a man aged 25 to 45 in good health. The chain is built from TRBV7-9 and TRBJ2-7, with TRBD2 matching over 13 bases. The specimen was naive CD8+ T cells sorted from blood. CDR3 sequence: CASSSGGTSGTYEQYF. CDR3 bases: TGTGCCAGCAGCTCTGGTGGGACTAGCGGGACCTACGAGCAGTACTTC.